This entry features one T cell receptor (beta chain) sequence. The data were obtained in a study of blood T cell repertoires in COVID-19. Study overall: Sample material is recorded as cDNA or gDNA derived from T cells, B-cell-depleted T cells, or PBMCs.

TCRdb's copy holds only in-frame clones and misses some; the assay was immunoSEQ multiplex PCR. The data contain about 110,000 clones, 80% to 85% of them singletons. The CDR3 contains 16 residues. Germline V gene sequence: CDR1 SGHKS, CDR2 YYEKEE (reference sequence). The J segment lost 4 bases and the V segment lost 4 bases, leaving 12 bases of the junction unmatched. The specimen was peripheral blood. The genes are TRBV5-5 and TRBJ2-5; 8 bases align to TRBD2. This clonotype was sampled from a human donor in a cohort sampled during active COVID-19. The CDR3 reads CASSPSRGGQGETQYF. The CDR3 DNA sequence: TGTGCCAGCAGCCCCTCACGGGGGGGGCAGGGAGAGACCCAGTACTTC.